The entry that follows covers one T cell receptor beta chain sequence. The CDR3 is 16 amino acids. The V gene's germline CDR1 is SEHNR and CDR2 FQNEAQ (reference sequence). With V trimmed by 5 bases and J by 5 bases, 11 bases remained unmatched. In the source study's methods: Reference gene primer amplification gave estimated nucleated cell counts. Produced via immunoSEQ multiplex PCR; TCRdb's table is partial and in-frame only. V, J and clone size derive from that table, while D and trimming were established from the DNA sequence. The profile shows some 340,000 clones, approximately 82% of them singletons. The data belong to a study of blood T cell repertoires in COVID-19. Study information: Samples representing acute and convalescent COVID-19 were sourced from the United States, Italy and Spain.

This TCR came from a man aged 25-45 years with active or convalescent COVID-19. What was sequenced was peripheral blood. The chain employs TRBV7-9 and TRBJ2-7; TRBD2 matches 11 bases. The CDR3 nucleotides read TGTGCCAGCAGCGGTCGAGGGCTAGCGGGAGGTGACGAGCAGTACTTC. Protein: CASSGRGLAGGDEQYF. Full variable domain (remainder filled in from reference TRBV7-9 and TRBJ2-7): DTGVSQNPRHKITKRGQNVTFRCDPISEHNRLYWYRQTLGQGPEFLTYFQNEAQLEKSRLLSDRFSAERPKGSFSTLEIQRTEQGDSAMYLCASSGRGLAGGDEQYFGPGTRLTVT.